The clone carrying this T cell receptor beta chain was detected only once. What it recognizes is unknown. The data originate from a study of OX40 agonist ivuxolimab in advanced cancers. Study-wide results and caveats: The average count of expanded clones was higher among CD8+ T cells than among CD4+. Expanded peripheral T cells had an undetermined antigen specificity.

The timepoints at which blood was sampled were baseline, cycle 4 day 1, and cycle 7 day 1. This CDR3 has 12 amino acids. V was trimmed by 2 bases and J by 3 bases, leaving 5 bases between them. Germline CDR1 MGHDK, CDR2 SYGVNS. Profiled with immunoSEQ multiplex PCR; TCRdb holds only in-frame clones, not every one. The table records about 21,000 clones, around 87% of them present only once. The rearrangement links TRBV25-1 to TRBJ2-7; no firm D call. This TCR was recovered from an adult with an advanced solid tumor such as melanoma, head and neck, liver or kidney cancer. The specimen was CD4+ or CD8+ T cells sorted from blood, collected in a trial of the OX40 agonist ivuxolimab. CDR3 loop: CASSENSYEQYF. DNA of the CDR3: TGTGCCAGCAGTGAAAACAGCTACGAGCAGTACTTC.